What follows are 27 T cell receptor beta chains derived from one specimen sequenced in a study of cytomegalovirus exposure and HLA in healthy donors. In the PCR, 60 Vbeta and 13 Jbeta primers were used. Method: immunoSEQ multiplex PCR; TCRdb's copy keeps in-frame clones and lacks some. The sample comprises about 40,000 clones, 66% of which are singletons, and roughly 18% rests with the top ten. The sequencing sample was made of PBMCs. These receptors were taken from a man over 45 in good health and CMV-seropositive.

With regard to this clone: With a far larger clone one base away, a read error is the likely cause. The chain carries TRBV7-9 and TRBJ2-3; no definite D call. Looked up from germline, CDR1 is SEHNR and CDR2 is FQNEAQ (reference sequence). The CDR3 is 15 amino acids. The CDR3 bases are TGTTCCAGCAGCCCCTCTGGCCACGGGACAGATACGCAGTATTTT. This translates into CSSSPSGHGTDTQYF.

In its sample, this clone was seen a few times. V usage is TRBV5-5 and J usage is TRBJ1-1; the D is unclear. The CDR3 extends over 14 amino acids. V was trimmed by 1 base and J by 1 base, leaving 8 bases between them. The germline V gene has CDR1 SGHKS and CDR2 YYEKEE (reference sequence). CDR3 residues: CASSLSQANTEAFF. The CDR3, as DNA: TGTGCCAGCAGCTTGTCGCAGGCGAACACTGAAGCTTTCTTT.

V is TRBV5-1 and J is TRBJ1-1; D is undetermined. Germline CDR1 SGHRS, CDR2 YFSETQ. V lost 2 bases to trimming and J lost 1 base, with 15 bases between them. This CDR3 has 16 amino acids. Here the CDR3 DNA reads TGCGCCAGCAGCTTTACTGGAGCAGCTGCGAACACTGAAGCTTTCTTT. This gives the protein CASSFTGAAANTEAFF.

This clone turned up a few times. The V gene is TRBV7-9, the J gene TRBJ2-5, with TRBD2 identical over 7 bases. Trimming removed 0 bases from V and 3 bases from J; junction bases left unmatched: 4. CDR1 and CDR2 (germline): SEHNR, FQNEAQ (reference sequence). CDR3 length: 15 residues. The CDR3 protein is CASSLAGLAEETQYF. The CDR3 bases are TGTGCCAGCAGCTTAGCAGGCCTAGCGGAAGAGACCCAGTACTTC.

The V call is TRBV5-4, the J call TRBJ1-1, with D perhaps matching TRBD1 (6 bases). CDR1 is SGHNT and CDR2 is YYREEE in the germline V gene (reference sequence). The CDR3 is made up of 15 amino acids. With 4 bases removed from V and 2 bases from J, the gap between germline ends came to 15 bases. CDR3 region: CASSRTAGANTEAFF. The CDR3 DNA is TGTGCCAGCAGCCGGACGGCAGGGGCAAACACTGAAGCTTTCTTT.

The gene calls are TRBV6-4 and TRBJ2-3, with D unresolved. The CDR3 is 14 residues long. Germline V gene sequence: CDR1 MRHNA, CDR2 SNTAGT. Between the trimmed V and J ends, which lost 0 bases and 0 bases, there was a span of 4 bases. Here the CDR3 reads CASSDSASTDTQYF. The CDR3, as DNA: TGTGCCAGCAGTGACTCGGCTAGCACAGATACGCAGTATTTT.

This clone appeared a single time. V usage is TRBV9 and J usage is TRBJ2-7; 9 bases agree with TRBD1. The germline CDR1 and CDR2 sequences are SGDLS and YYNGEE. V lost 0 bases, J lost 5 bases, and 3 bases stayed unmatched. This CDR3 spans 14 amino acids. As DNA, the CDR3 is TGTGCCAGCAGCGTAGCGGGACAGGGTGACGAGCAGTACTTC. Protein product: CASSVAGQGDEQYF.

V is TRBV2 and J is TRBJ2-7, with a weak D call TRBD1 (5 bases). The CDR3 loop spans 14 amino acids. From germline, CDR1 is SNHLY and CDR2 FYNNEI. Trimming left V 3 bases short and J 2 bases short, with 11 bases between. CDR3 in amino acids: CASSEVPGTYEQYF. The CDR3 region has the DNA TGTGCCAGCAGTGAGGTGCCAGGGACCTACGAGCAGTACTTC.

The chain combines TRBV19 with TRBJ2-7; TRBD1 matches 7 bases. The CDR3 consists of 14 residues. V was clipped by 2 bases and J by 4 bases; unmatched bases: 5. The V gene's germline CDR1 is LNHDA and CDR2 SQIVND (reference sequence). This CDR3 is CASSIKGAYYEQYF. The DNA of the CDR3 is TGTGCCAGTAGTATAAAGGGGGCATATTACGAGCAGTACTTC. Together with reference TRBV19 and TRBJ2-7, the CDR3 gives the full variable domain: DGGITQSPKYLFRKEGQNVTLSCEQNLNHDAMYWYRQDPGQGLRLIYYSQIVNDFQKGDIAEGYSVSREKKESFPLTVTSAQKNPTAFYLCASSIKGAYYEQYFGPGTRLTVT.

This clone has a handful of counts. The CDR3 reads CAISSSGAYNEQFF. The CDR3 region has the DNA TGTGCCATCAGTTCTAGCGGTGCTTACAATGAGCAGTTCTTC. The chain links TRBV10-3 to TRBJ2-1; 7 nucleotides agree with TRBD2. CDR1 is ENHRY, CDR2 SYGVKD, per germline. V lost 5 bases and J lost 4; bases outside the gene matches: 5. The CDR3 loop spans 14 amino acids.

The rearrangement joins TRBV4-2 to TRBJ2-5; 7 bases align to TRBD2. The V segment lost 0 bases and the J segment 4 bases; nucleotides outside the gene matches: 11. The CDR3 runs 17 residues. Germline V gene data show CDR1 as LGHNA and CDR2 as YNFKEQ. CDR3 DNA: TGTGCCAGCAGCCAAGAGCCACTAGCGACCCCTGTAGAGACCCAGTACTTC. Protein product: CASSQEPLATPVETQYF.

The chain links TRBV28 to TRBJ2-5; maybe TRBD2 (6 bases). The V and J ends lost 6 bases and 4 bases respectively, with 15 bases between them. The CDR3 length is 14 residues. Germline CDR1 reads MDHEN; CDR2 reads SYDVKM. In nucleotides, the CDR3 is TGTGCCAGCAGGAGGGACTCCGGGGGAGAGACCCAGTACTTC. It translates to CASRRDSGGETQYF.

The chain combines TRBV2 with TRBJ1-1, with TRBD1 identical over 7 bases. The CDR3 is 12 residues long. Germline V CDR1 and CDR2: SNHLY, FYNNEI. V lost 9 bases, J lost 4 bases, and 5 bases stayed unmatched. The DNA of the CDR3 is TGTGCCAGGGGACAGTTGATCACTGAAGCTTTCTTT. This gives the protein CARGQLITEAFF.

V is TRBV6-1 and J is TRBJ1-6; D gene uncertain. V was pared by 6 bases and J by 9 bases, with 18 bases between. The CDR3 loop spans 15 amino acids. Per germline, CDR1 MNHNS and CDR2 SASEGT. DNA of the CDR3: TGTGCCAGCAGCCCCGACCCCGGGATTAGTTCACCCCTCCACTTT. Its translation is CASSPDPGISSPLHF.

This chain uses TRBV10-3 with TRBJ1-2, with 8 bases lining up with TRBD1. CDR3 length: 12 amino acids. V was clipped by 10 bases and J by 6 bases; unmatched bases: 7. Germline V CDR1 and CDR2: ENHRY, SYGVKD. This CDR3 reads CATTGVFNGYTF. The CDR3 DNA reads TGTGCCACGACAGGGGTGTTTAATGGCTACACCTTC.

This clone was recorded a few times. In nucleotides, the CDR3 is TGCGCCAGCAGCCCAGGGGGTGAGGGCAATCAGCCCCAGCATTTT. It specifies CASSPGGEGNQPQHF. This chain links TRBV4-1 with TRBJ1-5; 7 bases map to TRBD1. This CDR3 comprises 15 residues. Germline V gene sequence: CDR1 MGHRA, CDR2 YSYEKL. Unmatched junction bases numbered 5, after V lost 4 bases and J lost 2 bases.

V and J are TRBV19 and TRBJ2-5; D perhaps matches TRBD1 (5 bases). Trimming took off 9 bases at V and 5 bases at J, with 19 bases between the two ends. Germline CDR1 reads LNHDA; CDR2 reads SQIVND (reference sequence). The CDR3 is 14 amino acids. The CDR3 coding sequence is TGTGCCAGCGCCACCAGGGCCCCTTCGGAGACCCAGTACTTC. Translated: CASATRAPSETQYF.

The chain has TRBV7-9 and TRBJ2-5; D possibly corresponds to TRBD2 (7 bases). Looked up from germline, CDR1 is SEHNR and CDR2 is FQNEAQ (reference sequence). CDR3 size: 12 residues. Trimming pared 1 base from V and 9 bases from J, leaving 9 bases between. CDR3 sequence (DNA): TGTGCCAGCAGCTTAGAGGGGGGGGCCCAGTACTTC. Encoded protein: CASSLEGGAQYF.

This chain links TRBV7-3 with TRBJ2-2; 8 bases align to TRBD1. V trimming: 5 bases; J trimming: 6 bases; junction bases outside the gene matches: 5. CDR1 SGHTA and CDR2 FQGTGA come from the germline V gene. The CDR3 has 14 amino acids. The chain's CDR3 is CASSLRQGSGELFF. As DNA, the CDR3 is TGTGCCAGCAGCCTGAGACAGGGGTCCGGGGAGCTGTTTTTT.

In this sample, this clone turned up a few times. This chain uses TRBV6-6 with TRBJ1-3; TRBD1 matches 8 bases. Germline V lookup: CDR1 MNHNY, CDR2 SVGAGI (reference sequence). J was trimmed by 4 bases and V by 5 bases; bases with no gene match: 10. The CDR3 covers 16 residues. This chain's CDR3 is CASSTRQGATGNTIYF. The DNA of the CDR3 is TGTGCCAGCAGTACCCGGCAGGGGGCAACGGGAAACACCATATATTTT.

The chain combines TRBV5-4 with TRBJ1-2, with TRBD1 identical over 9 bases. This CDR3 contains 15 residues. The V gene end was trimmed by 1 base and the J gene end by 0 bases; junction bases not matched to a gene: 1. Germline V gene lookup returns CDR1 SGHNT and CDR2 YYREEE (reference sequence). The DNA for the CDR3 is TGTGCCAGCAGCTTGACAGGGGGCGCTAACTATGGCTACACCTTC. Translated, it gives CASSLTGGANYGYTF.

The chain couples TRBV18 to TRBJ1-2; 7 bases are shared with TRBD1. Unmatched junction bases numbered 7, after V lost 3 bases and J lost 6 bases. The CDR3 sequence is 14 residues long. CDR1 is KGHSH and CDR2 is LQKENI in the germline V gene. Written as DNA, the CDR3 is TGTGCCAGCTCACCGGACAGGACTCGGCATGGCTACACCTTC. As protein: CASSPDRTRHGYTF.

J is TRBJ1-3 and V is TRBV7-2, with 7 positions matching TRBD1. This CDR3 region has 19 residues. V lost 6 bases and J lost 0; bases outside the gene matches: 17. CDR1 is SGHTA, CDR2 FQGNSA, per germline. The CDR3 sequence: CASSVRGGGDGSSGNTIYF. The CDR3 DNA reads TGTGCCAGCAGTGTTAGAGGGGGCGGGGACGGATCCTCTGGAAACACCATATATTTT.

This clone was recorded only once. V usage is TRBV6-5 and J usage is TRBJ1-2; the D gene is possibly TRBD1 (5 bases). Trimming removed 4 bases from V and 7 bases from J, with 10 bases in between. This CDR3 region has 12 residues. Germline CDR1 MNHEY, CDR2 SVGAGI. The CDR3 bases are TGTGCCAGCAGTTCAGGGATGAGTGGCTACACCTTC. This sequence encodes CASSSGMSGYTF.

V is TRBV27 and J is TRBJ2-3, with a possible D match to TRBD1 (7 bases). The CDR3 is 13 amino acids. Germline V lookup: CDR1 MNHEY, CDR2 SMNVEV (reference sequence). Trimming took off 5 bases at V and 7 bases at J, with 13 bases between the two ends. Here the CDR3 reads CASSHQGGYTQYF. The CDR3 DNA is TGTGCCAGCAGTCACCAGGGGGGCTATACGCAGTATTTT.

This rearrangement joins TRBV5-4 to TRBJ2-5; D is possibly TRBD1 (5 bases). Germline V lookup: CDR1 SGHNT, CDR2 YYREEE (reference sequence). This CDR3 spans 15 amino acids. V shed 0 bases and J shed 2 bases, with 11 bases lying between them. The CDR3 reads CASSLARQPQETQYF. Here the CDR3 DNA reads TGTGCCAGCAGCTTGGCCAGACAGCCTCAAGAGACCCAGTACTTC.

The chain joins TRBV7-2 to TRBJ1-1; possibly TRBD1 for D (5 bases). The CDR3 runs 14 residues. Looked up from germline, CDR1 is SGHTA and CDR2 is FQGNSA. Trimming cost V 1 base and J 4 bases, with 10 bases left between them. The chain's CDR3 is CASSLEGRATEAFF. The CDR3 DNA follows: TGTGCCAGCAGCTTAGAGGGGAGGGCCACTGAAGCTTTCTTT.